The next 8 T cell receptor beta chains were all read from a single sample in a study of blood T cell repertoires in COVID-19. Libraries were prepared by immunoSEQ multiplex PCR; TCRdb keeps only in-frame clonotypes and omits some of them. This sample has around 370,000 clones, with about 90% found just once. What was sequenced was peripheral blood. Source of these receptors: a man younger than 35 with active or convalescent COVID-19.

The chain carries TRBV4-2 and TRBJ1-3; the match to TRBD1 covers 8 bases. Germline CDR1 and CDR2: LGHNA and YNFKEQ. The V gene end was trimmed by 7 bases and the J gene end by 2 bases; junction bases not matched to a gene: 4. The CDR3 is made up of 14 amino acids. The CDR3 reads CASTLTGAGNTIYF. The CDR3 nucleotides are TGTGCCAGCACCCTGACAGGGGCTGGAAACACCATATATTTT.

The chain joins TRBV12-3 or TRBV12-4 to TRBJ2-5; D is possibly TRBD2 (6 bases). V was clipped by 2 bases and J by 5 bases, with 9 bases between them. CDR3 length equals 13 residues. This CDR3 reads CASSLLGGETQYF. DNA of the CDR3: TGTGCCAGCAGTTTACTGGGAGGTGAGACCCAGTACTTC.

This sequence joins TRBV7-6 and TRBJ2-7; 10 bases match TRBD1. This CDR3 contains 15 residues. Germline V gene data show CDR1 as SGHVS and CDR2 as FNYEAQ. The ends lost 1 base at V and 3 bases at J; junction bases unmatched: 3. DNA for the CDR3: TGTGCCAGCAGCTTAGGTGGGACAGGGGTCTACGAGCAGTACTTC. This encodes CASSLGGTGVYEQYF. Together with reference TRBV7-6 and TRBJ2-7, the CDR3 gives the full variable domain: GAGVSQSPRYKVTKRGQDVALRCDPISGHVSLYWYRQALGQGPEFLTYFNYEAQQDKSGLPNDRFSAERPEGSISTLTIQRTEQRDSAMYRCASSLGGTGVYEQYFGPGTRLTVT.

The gene calls are TRBV2 and TRBJ1-4; TRBD1 agrees at 7 bases. The CDR3 contains 16 residues. Germline CDR1 reads SNHLY; CDR2 reads FYNNEI. The V gene end was trimmed by 1 base and the J gene end by 4 bases; junction bases not matched to a gene: 6. CDR3 nucleotides: TGTGCCAGCAGTGAAGAGGGGGCGCTAAATAATGAAAAACTGTTTTTT. Its translation is CASSEEGALNNEKLFF.

The chain couples TRBV28 to TRBJ1-2; 12 bases align to TRBD1. Germline lookup yields CDR1 MDHEN and CDR2 SYDVKM. J gave up 6 bases and V 5 bases, and 16 bases lay outside the gene matches. The CDR3 length is 18 residues. CDR3 DNA sequence: TGTGCCAGCAGTAATAAGATCGGGACAGGGGGCGCTTCAGATGGCTACACCTTC. It translates to CASSNKIGTGGASDGYTF.

The chain combines TRBV9 with TRBJ1-6; 7 positions agree with TRBD1. The CDR3 sequence is 16 residues long. Germline V gene data show CDR1 as SGDLS and CDR2 as YYNGEE. V dropped 4 bases and J dropped 3; count of bases not matched to a gene: 7. Here the CDR3 DNA reads TGTGCCAGCAGCACACGCCGGGACAGCTATAATTCACCCCTCCACTTT. The encoded protein is CASSTRRDSYNSPLHF.

V usage is TRBV5-1 and J usage is TRBJ1-6; D is ambiguous. This CDR3 has 14 amino acids. Looked up from germline, CDR1 is SGHRS and CDR2 is YFSETQ. The V end lost 0 bases, the J end lost 7 bases, and 8 bases lay between the germline ends. CDR3 in DNA: TGCGCCAGCAGCTTGGGGACTTCGAATTCACCCCTCCACTTT. Residues: CASSLGTSNSPLHF.

This chain uses TRBV2 with TRBJ1-5, with D possibly TRBD1 on 5 matching bases. In germline, CDR1 is SNHLY, CDR2 FYNNEI. Trimming took off 0 bases at V and 3 bases at J, with 12 bases between the two ends. The CDR3 consists of 16 residues. The CDR3 loop is CASSEALGADNQPQHF. CDR3 bases: TGTGCCAGCAGTGAAGCGCTTGGGGCAGACAATCAGCCCCAGCATTTT.